A single sample is the source of the 23 T cell receptor beta chains below, sequenced in a study of CD8+ T cells in alopecia areata. cDNA reverse transcribed from extracted RNA served as the sequencing template. Repertoires were generated with immunoSEQ multiplex PCR, while TCRdb's copy carries only in-frame clones and drops some. The table includes fewer than 250,000 clones, about 40% detected once. Treatment meaning: oral pan-JAK inhibitor, 5-10 mg twice daily. The sample in question was CD4+ T cells sorted from blood, obtained at roughly week 36, from a patient treated with tofacitinib. These receptors all stem from a human donor with alopecia areata.

CDR3 DNA: TGTGCCAGCAGTTTTTTTTCTAGCGGGAGCTCCTACGAGCAGTACTTC. Its translation is CASSFFSSGSSYEQYF. The chain combines TRBV27 with TRBJ2-7, with TRBD2 matching over 10 bases. This CDR3 is built from 16 residues. The germline V gene has CDR1 MNHEY and CDR2 SMNVEV (reference sequence). V was clipped by 3 bases and J by 0 bases; unmatched bases: 5.

The chain carries TRBV13 and TRBJ2-6; 9 nucleotides match TRBD1. J lost 1 base, V lost 6 bases, and 4 bases had no gene match. This CDR3 spans 16 amino acids. The germline V gene encodes CDR1 PRHDT and CDR2 FYEKMQ (reference sequence). The CDR3 loop reads CASRGTGRSGANVLTF. The CDR3 DNA reads as TGTGCCAGCAGGGGGACAGGGAGGTCTGGGGCCAACGTCCTGACTTTC.

The rearrangement links TRBV7-2 to TRBJ1-1; possibly TRBD1 for D (5 bases). The V and J ends lost 5 bases and 0 bases respectively, with 10 bases between them. This CDR3 has 14 amino acids. Germline V gives CDR1 SGHTA, CDR2 FQGNSA. CDR3 sequence reads: CASSQIQVNTEAFF. The DNA for the CDR3 is TGTGCCAGCAGCCAGATACAGGTGAACACTGAAGCTTTCTTT.

This chain joins TRBV2 and TRBJ2-7; maybe TRBD1 (6 bases). V lost 6 bases and J 2 bases, leaving 17 bases between the germline ends. There are 15 residues in the CDR3. The germline V gene has CDR1 SNHLY and CDR2 FYNNEI. CDR3 DNA sequence: TGTGCCAGCAGGACCGGGACACGCACCCCCTACGAGCAGTACTTC. Amino acids: CASRTGTRTPYEQYF.

This chain links TRBV15 with TRBJ2-7; no clear D gene. Trimming stripped 1 base from V and 2 bases from J, with 3 bases between. The CDR3 totals 12 residues. Germline lookup yields CDR1 LNHNV and CDR2 YYDKDF (reference sequence). CDR3 in DNA: TGTGCCACCAGCAGAGGGACCTACGAGCAGTACTTC. It is translated as CATSRGTYEQYF.

The gene calls are TRBV29-1 and TRBJ2-3; D is unresolved. Germline assignment: CDR1 SQVTM and CDR2 ANQGSEA. Trimming pared 3 bases from V and 3 bases from J, leaving 10 bases between. The CDR3 covers 13 residues. The CDR3: CSVDEMGTDTQYF. The CDR3 DNA follows: TGCAGCGTTGATGAGATGGGGACAGATACGCAGTATTTT.

The rearrangement joins TRBV19 to TRBJ2-1, with TRBD2 matching 8 bases. The V gene's germline CDR1 is LNHDA and CDR2 SQIVND (reference sequence). J was trimmed by 6 bases and V by 2 bases; bases with no gene match: 6. This CDR3 comprises 15 residues. CDR3 sequence reads: CASSINAGTSNEQFF. In nucleotides, the CDR3 is TGTGCCAGTAGTATAAACGCAGGGACTAGCAATGAGCAGTTCTTC.

This clone appeared a single time. In nucleotides, the CDR3 is TGTGCCAGCAATATAAAAGGCAGAACCGAAGAGACCCAGTACTTC. Translated, it gives CASNIKGRTEETQYF. The chain couples TRBV13 to TRBJ2-5; D call uncertain. Trimming left V 7 bases short and J 3 bases short, with 18 bases between. The CDR3 is 15 amino acids. CDR1 is PRHDT and CDR2 is FYEKMQ in the germline V gene (reference sequence).

J is TRBJ1-5 and V is TRBV30, with D unclear. This CDR3 has 13 amino acids. Germline V CDR1 and CDR2: GTSNPN, SVGIG (reference sequence). Trimming took 1 base from V and 0 from J, leaving 4 bases between them. The CDR3 sequence: CAWSDSSNQPQHF. The CDR3 bases are TGTGCCTGGAGTGACAGTAGCAATCAGCCCCAGCATTTT.

In this sample, this clone turned up a few times. The chain carries TRBV30 and TRBJ1-1; D remains unclear. CDR3 length equals 11 residues. Germline V gene sequence: CDR1 GTSNPN, CDR2 SVGIG (reference sequence). V was cut by 2 bases and J by 4 bases, with 5 bases left in between. The CDR3 loop reads CAWSFFTEAFF. CDR3 nucleotides: TGTGCCTGGAGTTTCTTCACTGAAGCTTTCTTT.

The V and J genes are TRBV29-1 and TRBJ2-7, with 9 bases that match TRBD2. This CDR3 contains 12 residues. J gave up 4 bases and V 7 bases, and 5 bases lay outside the gene matches. Looked up from germline, CDR1 is SQVTM and CDR2 is ANQGSEA. The CDR3 reads CSALAGTYEQYF. The CDR3, as DNA: TGCAGCGCCCTAGCGGGAACTTACGAGCAGTACTTC.

Only one count was recorded for this clone. This chain joins TRBV11-2 and TRBJ2-3, with TRBD2 matching 7 bases. The V gene's germline CDR1 is SGHAT and CDR2 FQNNGV. CDR3 length: 16 residues. V was clipped by 1 base and J by 6 bases; unmatched bases: 10. This CDR3 is CASSLGGSGPFDTQYF. CDR3 coding DNA: TGTGCCAGCAGCTTAGGCGGGAGCGGCCCTTTTGATACGCAGTATTTT.

CDR3 coding DNA: TGTGCCAGCAGTTCCCCGATTGCAACTAATGAAAAACTGTTTTTT. As protein: CASSSPIATNEKLFF. The rearrangement joins TRBV28 to TRBJ1-4; D remains unclear. Trimming removed 4 bases from V and 0 bases from J, with 9 bases in between. The CDR3 is 15 residues long. Germline V gives CDR1 MDHEN, CDR2 SYDVKM.

The V call is TRBV2, the J call TRBJ2-3, with 7 positions matching TRBD2. This CDR3 spans 14 amino acids. In germline, CDR1 is SNHLY, CDR2 FYNNEI. V lost 4 bases and J lost 6; bases outside the gene matches: 7. The CDR3 here is CASSALTAGDTQYF. The CDR3 coding sequence is TGTGCCAGCAGTGCGCTAACAGCGGGGGATACGCAGTATTTT.

The chain joins TRBV30 to TRBJ1-2; 8 bases are a match to TRBD1. The CDR3 totals 12 residues. Germline CDR1 is GTSNPN and CDR2 is SVGIG (reference sequence). The ends lost 3 bases at V and 9 bases at J; junction bases unmatched: 6. In DNA form, the CDR3 reads TGTGCCTGGAGCGGACAGGGCCTGAGCTACACCTTC. Residues: CAWSGQGLSYTF.

V usage is TRBV27 and J usage is TRBJ2-1, with 10 bases identical to TRBD2. V gave up 2 bases and J gave up 10 bases; unmatched junction bases: 5. From germline, CDR1 is MNHEY and CDR2 SMNVEV (reference sequence). This CDR3 spans 14 amino acids. CDR3 sequence reads: CASSLRRTSGEQFF. CDR3 DNA sequence: TGTGCCAGCAGTTTAAGGCGGACTAGCGGAGAGCAGTTCTTC.

V and J are TRBV29-1 and TRBJ2-1; 10 bases agree with TRBD2. V dropped 4 bases and J dropped 4; count of bases not matched to a gene: 7. CDR1 SQVTM and CDR2 ANQGSEA come from the germline V gene. CDR3 length: 15 amino acids. The CDR3 sequence is CSVASGRALYNEQFF. The CDR3 region has the DNA TGCAGCGTTGCGAGCGGGAGGGCCTTATACAATGAGCAGTTCTTC.

The rearrangement uses TRBV29-1 and TRBJ1-1, with D perhaps matching TRBD1 (5 bases). The CDR3 extends over 16 amino acids. Trimming pared 3 bases from V and 1 base from J, leaving 18 bases between. In germline, CDR1 is SQVTM, CDR2 ANQGSEA. CDR3 coding DNA: TGCAGCGTTGAGAGCGGAAGGGGTCACCGGAACACTGAAGCTTTCTTT. Translating gives CSVESGRGHRNTEAFF.

The chain joins TRBV7-2 to TRBJ1-1, with 8 bases matching TRBD1. J was trimmed by 1 base and V by 1 base; bases with no gene match: 2. The CDR3 sequence is 15 residues long. CDR1 SGHTA and CDR2 FQGNSA come from the germline V gene. CDR3 amino acids: CASSLVGTGNTEAFF. The CDR3 DNA sequence: TGTGCCAGCAGCTTAGTAGGGACAGGGAACACTGAAGCTTTCTTT. Combining the CDR3 with reference TRBV7-2 and TRBJ1-1 gives the whole variable domain GAGVSQSPSNKVTEKGKDVELRCDPISGHTALYWYRQSLGQGLEFLIYFQGNSAPDKSGLPSDRFSAERTGGSVSTLTIQRTQQEDSAVYLCASSLVGTGNTEAFFGQGTRLTVV.

This chain uses TRBV5-1 with TRBJ2-6; TRBD2 agrees at 12 bases. In germline, CDR1 is SGHRS, CDR2 YFSETQ. J was trimmed by 0 bases and V by 4 bases; bases with no gene match: 8. The CDR3 consists of 19 residues. The CDR3 here is CASSPRTSGVTSGANVLTF. The CDR3, as DNA: TGCGCCAGCAGCCCGAGGACTAGCGGGGTTACCTCTGGGGCCAACGTCCTGACTTTC.

This clone showed up just once. In DNA, the CDR3 is TGTGCCAGCAGCTACGCCTACGAGCAGTACTTC. Translated, it gives CASSYAYEQYF. The V gene is TRBV11-2, the J gene TRBJ2-7, with unresolved D. Germline lookup yields CDR1 SGHAT and CDR2 FQNNGV. The CDR3 runs 11 residues. V lost 4 bases and J lost 2, with 3 bases in between.

The CDR3 is CAIRRDREQFF. DNA for the CDR3: TGTGCCATCCGGCGGGATCGGGAGCAGTTCTTC. The rearrangement links TRBV10-3 to TRBJ2-1; possibly TRBD2 for D (6 bases). V dropped 8 bases and J dropped 10 bases, with 12 bases sitting between them. The germline V gene encodes CDR1 ENHRY and CDR2 SYGVKD. The CDR3 length is 11 residues.

The chain carries TRBV10-1 and TRBJ2-5; no clear D gene. Per the germline V gene, CDR1 is WNHNN and CDR2 is SYGVQD (reference sequence). Trimming removed 3 bases from V and 3 bases from J, with 2 bases in between. The CDR3 is 11 amino acids. The CDR3 loop is CASSEEETQYF. The CDR3 region has the DNA TGCGCCAGCAGTGAAGAAGAGACCCAGTACTTC.